This T cell receptor beta chain was retrieved from a study of molecular identifiers for immune sequencing clone quantification. Across the whole study: Split five ways in replicates, RNA from around 20,000 or 99,000 naive CD8 cells had four portions sequenced.

Notes on the study in general: Sizes of clones that are highly expanded could be underestimated (if identical TCR molecules share a barcode).

This clonotype was found a few times. The antigen is undetermined. Library preparation followed earlier protocols using designated TCR primers. TCRdb re-called the PCR reads through MiXCR, storing one row per CDR3 protein. The sample shows about 630,000 distinct CDR3 sequences, roughly 23% of them seen only once. This receptor was obtained from a human donor in good health. Some libraries in this study had Jurkat cell RNA spiked in. The specimen sequenced was naive CD8+ T cells from blood, with Jurkat cell RNA spiked in. The subset is: FACS-sorted CD8+CD4-CCR7+CD45RA+ naive T cells.

Here the CDR3 DNA reads TGCAGTGCTAGAGATGGGACAGGGTTGAGAGGCACAGATACGCAGTATTTT. It yields the protein CSARDGTGLRGTDTQYF. This chain connects TRBV20-1 to TRBJ2-3; 9 bases match TRBD1. The CDR3 has 17 amino acids. The germline V gene has CDR1 DFQATT and CDR2 SNEGSKA (reference sequence). Losses at the gene ends were 0 bases for V and 1 base for J; bases not matched to a gene: 8.